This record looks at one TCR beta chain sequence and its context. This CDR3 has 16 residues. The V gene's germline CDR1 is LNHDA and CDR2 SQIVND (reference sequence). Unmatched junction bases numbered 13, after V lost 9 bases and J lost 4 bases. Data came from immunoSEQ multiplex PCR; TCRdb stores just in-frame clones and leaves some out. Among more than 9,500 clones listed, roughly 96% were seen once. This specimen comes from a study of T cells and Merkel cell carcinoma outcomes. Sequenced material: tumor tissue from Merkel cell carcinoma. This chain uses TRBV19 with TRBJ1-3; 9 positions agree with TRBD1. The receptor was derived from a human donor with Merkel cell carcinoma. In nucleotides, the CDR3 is TGTGCCAGCACTCCATTACAGGGGGCAAAAGGAAACACCATATATTTT. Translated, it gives CASTPLQGAKGNTIYF.